Presented here are 28 T cell receptor beta chains from one specimen sequenced in a study of human T cells and chemical hapten exposure. Time point defined: pre-sensitization, week 0. The treatment denotes: therapeutic diphenylcyclopropenone sensitization with weekly scalp DPC. TCRdb reprocessed the RACE reads via MiXCR and lists one record per CDR3 protein. In the table there are tens of thousands of distinct CDR3 sequences, 9.5% to 10% of which are singletons. Sequencing was performed on whole blood, taken in connection with sensitization to the hapten diphenylcyclopropenone (DPC). Every receptor here comes from a man in his forties with alopecia areata. Some clones in this sample may be carry-over from other donors' samples.

This clonotype has just a few counts. CDR3 in DNA: TGTGCCAGCAGTCGGGACAGGTCCTACGAGCAGTACTTC. Amino acids: CASSRDRSYEQYF. The V call is TRBV6-6, the J call TRBJ2-7; TRBD1 agrees at 8 bases. Unmatched junction bases numbered 1, after V lost 5 bases and J lost 1 base. This CDR3 contains 13 residues. From germline, CDR1 is MNHNY and CDR2 SVGAGI (reference sequence).

This clonotype was seen at least ten times. The CDR3 DNA reads as TGTGCCAGCAGTTCCACGGGGAGGGGACGGAACTACGAGCAGTACTTC. It codes for CASSSTGRGRNYEQYF. The genes are TRBV28 and TRBJ2-7; 7 bases match TRBD2. Looked up from germline, CDR1 is MDHEN and CDR2 is SYDVKM. J lost 3 bases, V lost 4 bases, and 12 bases had no gene match. This CDR3 region has 16 residues.

Comments on this clonotype: A much larger clone sits a single nucleotide away, making a read error possible. The chain is built from TRBV28 and TRBJ2-7; D may match TRBD1 or TRBD2 (5 bases each). CDR1 and CDR2 from the germline V gene are MDHEN and SYDVKM. There are 13 residues in the CDR3. CDR3 nucleotides: TGTGCCTGCAGCCCCGGGACGCTCTACGAGCAGTACTTC. Translating gives CACSPGTLYEQYF.

The chain carries TRBV4-2 and TRBJ2-6, with D maybe TRBD1 (6 bases). Germline assignment: CDR1 LGHNA and CDR2 YNFKEQ. The ends were cut back, 0 bases at V and 1 base at J, with 7 bases in the middle. The CDR3 spans 16 residues. Written as DNA, the CDR3 is TGTGCCAGCAGCCAAGAAGGACAGTCTGGGGCCAACGTCCTGACTTTC. Translated, it gives CASSQEGQSGANVLTF.

The chain links TRBV5-1 to TRBJ1-1; D remains ambiguous. Germline-derived CDR1 and CDR2 are SGHRS and YFSETQ. The ends were cut back, 5 bases at V and 1 base at J, with 3 bases in the middle. CDR3 length: 11 residues. CDR3 protein: CASRENTEAFF. As DNA, the CDR3 is TGCGCCAGCAGGGAGAACACTGAAGCTTTCTTT. Complete variable domain (other parts from reference TRBV5-1 and TRBJ1-1): KAGVTQTPRYLIKTRGQQVTLSCSPISGHRSVSWYQQTPGQGLQFLFEYFSETQRNKGNFPGRFSGRQFSNSRSEMNVSTLELGDSALYLCASRENTEAFFGQGTRLTVV.

This chain uses TRBV7-2 with TRBJ1-3; possibly TRBD1 for D (5 bases). Between the trimmed V and J ends, which lost 1 base and 3 bases, there was a span of 10 bases. Germline V gene lookup returns CDR1 SGHTA and CDR2 FQGNSA. The CDR3 sequence is 15 residues long. As DNA, the CDR3 is TGTGCCAGCAGCTTAGAGGGGAACCTTGGAAACACCATATATTTT. It codes for CASSLEGNLGNTIYF.

This clonotype was observed many times. The DNA for the CDR3 is TGTGCCACCAGTGACCCGGGGGGGAGCTCCTACAATGAGCAGTTCTTC. It encodes CATSDPGGSSYNEQFF. The chain employs TRBV24-1 and TRBJ2-1, with 8 bases matching TRBD2. V was clipped by 4 bases and J by 0 bases; unmatched bases: 4. The germline gives CDR1 KGHDR, CDR2 SFDVKD. The CDR3 contains 16 residues.

This clonotype appeared many times. The rearrangement links TRBV5-1 to TRBJ2-1, with a possible D match to TRBD2 (6 bases). CDR1 and CDR2 (germline): SGHRS, YFSETQ. The V end lost 4 bases, the J end lost 2 bases, and 16 bases lay between the germline ends. This CDR3 contains 16 residues. The CDR3 loop is CASSPTTGGTYNEQFF. CDR3 DNA sequence: TGCGCCAGCAGCCCCACAACGGGCGGGACCTACAATGAGCAGTTCTTC.

This clonotype was seen more than once but under ten times. The V call is TRBV13, the J call TRBJ1-4; D remains unclear. Germline CDR1 reads PRHDT; CDR2 reads FYEKMQ (reference sequence). The CDR3 is 14 amino acids. V was shortened by 2 bases and J by 5 bases, with 9 bases between the two germline ends. The CDR3 loop reads CASSLTPRNEKLFF. In DNA form, the CDR3 reads TGTGCCAGCAGCTTAACCCCCCGGAATGAAAAACTGTTTTTT. Drawing the rest from reference TRBV13 and TRBJ1-4, the complete variable domain is AAGVIQSPRHLIKEKRETATLKCYPIPRHDTVYWYQQGPGQDPQFLISFYEKMQSDKGSIPDRFSAQQFSDYHSELNMSSLELGDSALYFCASSLTPRNEKLFFGSGTQLSVL.

This clonotype was seen at least ten times. The J gene is TRBJ2-3, the V gene TRBV6-5; TRBD2 matches at 10 bases. In germline, CDR1 is MNHEY, CDR2 SVGAGI. The CDR3 is 14 amino acids. The V segment lost 6 bases and the J segment 6 bases; nucleotides outside the gene matches: 6. The CDR3 region is CASSRGLAKDTQYF. The CDR3 bases are TGTGCCAGCAGCAGGGGACTAGCGAAGGATACGCAGTATTTT.

This clonotype came up many times. V and J are TRBV18 and TRBJ2-7; D remains unclear. CDR1 and CDR2 from the germline V gene are KGHSH and LQKENI. The CDR3 runs to 13 residues. Trimming stripped 6 bases from V and 0 bases from J, with 9 bases between. The CDR3 DNA reads TGTGCCAGCTCTTCGCTGGACTCCTACGAGCAGTACTTC. Translated: CASSSLDSYEQYF.

This clonotype was observed many times. This rearrangement joins TRBV29-1 to TRBJ2-4, with D tentatively TRBD2 (6 bases). There are 13 residues in the CDR3. In germline, CDR1 is SQVTM, CDR2 ANQGSEA. V was trimmed by 8 bases and J by 8 bases, leaving 19 bases between them. The CDR3 sequence: CSTIGARRDIQYF. The CDR3 nucleotides are TGCAGCACAATAGGTGCCCGGAGGGACATTCAGTACTTC.

The chain uses TRBV6-6 and TRBJ2-1; D is unclear. The CDR3 loop spans 12 amino acids. Germline CDR1 is MNHNY and CDR2 is SVGAGI (reference sequence). V dropped 7 bases and J dropped 5 bases, with 9 bases sitting between them. The CDR3 region has the DNA TGTGCCAGCATCAATATTGACAATGAGCAGTTCTTC. It specifies CASINIDNEQFF.

This clonotype was recorded at least ten times. This chain links TRBV4-1 with TRBJ1-1, with D uncertain. CDR1 is MGHRA and CDR2 is YSYEKL in the germline V gene. Between the trimmed V and J ends, which lost 4 bases and 0 bases, there was a span of 15 bases. The CDR3 sequence is 16 residues long. The CDR3 coding sequence is TGCGCCAGCAGCCCAGAGGTCGTGGGAATGAACACTGAAGCTTTCTTT. Its translation is CASSPEVVGMNTEAFF.

This clonotype has only a few counts. The genes are TRBV11-2 and TRBJ2-1; 7 bases line up with TRBD1. The CDR3 totals 16 residues. Germline V gives CDR1 SGHAT, CDR2 FQNNGV. V shed 1 base and J 5 bases; nucleotides not matched to a gene: 8. The CDR3: CASSLGYRGLDNEQFF. CDR3 DNA: TGTGCCAGCAGCTTAGGGTACAGGGGTCTTGACAATGAGCAGTTCTTC.

The chain is built from TRBV7-9 and TRBJ1-2; no clear D gene. CDR3 length: 16 amino acids. V shed 0 bases and J shed 4 bases, with 15 bases lying between them. The germline V gene has CDR1 SEHNR and CDR2 FQNEAQ (reference sequence). CDR3 sequence: CASSLAQANPLYGYTF. The CDR3 DNA sequence: TGTGCCAGCAGCTTAGCGCAAGCTAACCCCCTCTATGGCTACACCTTC. Full variable domain (outside the CDR3, taken from reference TRBV7-9 and TRBJ1-2): DTGVSQNPRHKITKRGQNVTFRCDPISEHNRLYWYRQTLGQGPEFLTYFQNEAQLEKSRLLSDRFSAERPKGSFSTLEIQRTEQGDSAMYLCASSLAQANPLYGYTFGSGTRLTVV.

The chain employs TRBV7-2 and TRBJ2-7, with a tentative D call TRBD1 (5 bases). There are 14 residues in the CDR3. The germline gives CDR1 SGHTA, CDR2 FQGNSA. The V end lost 5 bases, the J end lost 2 bases, and 13 bases lay between the germline ends. CDR3 loop: CASSPTASTYEQYF. CDR3 DNA: TGTGCCAGCAGCCCGACAGCCTCGACCTACGAGCAGTACTTC.

This clonotype was counted many times. J is TRBJ1-5 and V is TRBV20-1; 8 bases are shared with TRBD1. CDR1 and CDR2 from the germline V gene are DFQATT and SNEGSKA (reference sequence). The CDR3 runs 15 residues. V was clipped by 0 bases and J by 5 bases; unmatched bases: 6. The DNA of the CDR3 is TGCAGTGCTAGAGAGCGCGAGACAGGGGATCAGCCCCAGCATTTT. This sequence encodes CSARERETGDQPQHF.

This clonotype was seen many times. The V call is TRBV2, the J call TRBJ2-1; D remains ambiguous. CDR1 and CDR2 from the germline V gene are SNHLY and FYNNEI. The V gene lost 0 bases and the J gene lost 6 bases, with 9 bases spanning the gap. The CDR3 is made up of 14 amino acids. The CDR3 DNA is TGTGCCAGCAGTGAAGCGCCCCGAAGCAATGAGCAGTTCTTC. It translates to CASSEAPRSNEQFF.

In this sample, this clonotype turned up a few times. The genes are TRBV13 and TRBJ2-2; 9 bases match TRBD1. The CDR3 loop spans 17 amino acids. The germline CDR1 and CDR2 sequences are PRHDT and FYEKMQ (reference sequence). V was clipped by 5 bases and J by 3 bases; unmatched bases: 10. CDR3 DNA sequence: TGTGCCAGCAGCCGGACCTGGGACAGGGCGGACACCGGGGAGCTGTTTTTT. Amino acids: CASSRTWDRADTGELFF.

This clonotype has ten or more counts. The chain links TRBV7-2 to TRBJ1-1; the match to TRBD1 covers 7 bases. J was trimmed by 7 bases and V by 5 bases; bases with no gene match: 10. CDR1 is SGHTA and CDR2 is FQGNSA in the germline V gene. The CDR3 has 14 residues. The chain's CDR3 is CASSPARGRGEAFF. The CDR3 nucleotides read TGTGCCAGCAGCCCTGCCAGGGGGAGGGGTGAAGCTTTCTTT.

This chain connects TRBV6-6 to TRBJ1-2, with 12 bases aligning to TRBD1. Unmatched junction bases numbered 9, after V lost 5 bases and J lost 5 bases. CDR3 length: 16 amino acids. Germline V gene data show CDR1 as MNHNY and CDR2 as SVGAGI (reference sequence). The CDR3 DNA reads TGTGCCAGCAGTCCTGTCCGGGACAGGGGGCTTTATGGCTACACCTTC. Translating it yields CASSPVRDRGLYGYTF.

The sample holds many counts of this clonotype. The chain is built from TRBV2 and TRBJ2-1; D ambiguous. The CDR3 is made up of 14 amino acids. Germline CDR1 SNHLY, CDR2 FYNNEI. Trimming took off 2 bases at V and 3 bases at J, with 8 bases between the two ends. The CDR3 loop is CASSERVSYNEQFF. The CDR3 region has the DNA TGTGCCAGCAGTGAACGCGTTAGCTACAATGAGCAGTTCTTC.

V is TRBV19 and J is TRBJ1-5, with 8 positions matching TRBD1. Germline CDR1 LNHDA, CDR2 SQIVND (reference sequence). Germline trimming cut 6 bases from V and 7 bases from J; bases unmatched to any gene: 5. The CDR3 consists of 13 residues. CDR3 DNA sequence: TGTGCCAGTAGGGACAGGGATGAACAGCCCCAGCATTTT. Residues: CASRDRDEQPQHF.

This clonotype was detected a few times. The V gene is TRBV4-2, the J gene TRBJ1-1; 7 bases match TRBD1. This CDR3 region has 17 residues. CDR1 and CDR2 (germline): LGHNA, YNFKEQ. V was pared by 3 bases and J by 4 bases, with 14 bases of the junction left unmatched. The CDR3 reads CASSHQAPGQVFTEAFF. The CDR3 DNA follows: TGTGCCAGCAGCCATCAAGCCCCTGGACAGGTATTCACTGAAGCTTTCTTT.

The table lists this clonotype with a few counts. V gene TRBV7-2 combines with J gene TRBJ2-2; D is unresolved. The CDR3 length is 15 residues. Germline assignment: CDR1 SGHTA and CDR2 FQGNSA. Trimming left V 5 bases short and J 2 bases short, with 12 bases between. The CDR3 nucleotides read TGTGCCAGCAGCGGGTCTATACTCAACACCGGGGAGCTGTTTTTT. Its protein is CASSGSILNTGELFF. The full variable domain, in which reference TRBV7-2 and TRBJ2-2 provide the parts outside the CDR3, is GAGVSQSPSNKVTEKGKDVELRCDPISGHTALYWYRQSLGQGLEFLIYFQGNSAPDKSGLPSDRFSAERTGGSVSTLTIQRTQQEDSAVYLCASSGSILNTGELFFGEGSRLTVL.

This clonotype was counted at least ten times. The chain recombines TRBV12-3 or TRBV12-4 with TRBJ1-2, with D perhaps TRBD1 (5 bases). V was shortened by 8 bases and J by 5 bases, with 9 bases between the two germline ends. CDR3 length: 11 residues. This CDR3 reads CASGGRYGYTF. The CDR3 DNA reads as TGTGCCAGCGGGGGAAGATATGGCTACACCTTC.

This clonotype is categorized as medium-sized. In DNA form, the CDR3 reads TGTGCCAGCACCAAGACACTAGCGGGATCCTACAATGAGCAGTTCTTC. This gives the protein CASTKTLAGSYNEQFF. The rearrangement links TRBV14 to TRBJ2-1; 10 bases line up with TRBD2. Unmatched junction bases numbered 7, after V lost 7 bases and J lost 1 base. Germline loops: CDR1 SGHDN, CDR2 FVKESK. CDR3 length: 16 amino acids.